Below, one TCR beta chain is given with its context. The antigen is unknown. These data are taken from a study of regulatory T cells in long-lasting Graves disease. Broader study findings: Researchers reported studying only peripheral blood, not thyroid tissue. For persistent Graves' patients, TCR diversity was lower than for newly diagnosed ones.

Time point given: persistent/refractory GD, antithyroid drugs over 5 years with positive TRAb. PBMC-derived RNA was used for the TCR library. HTBI primers from iRepertoire and Arm-PCR of CDR3 regions yielded the TCR beta libraries. A single record per CDR3 protein comes from TCRdb applying MiXCR to the multiplex PCR reads. The sample includes hundreds of thousands of distinct CDR3 sequences, 20% to 25% of them seen just once. This sample comprised peripheral blood mononuclear cells (PBMCs), obtained when the disease was refractory, from a patient treated with antithyroid drugs. The TCR sequence derives from a female donor with Graves disease.

CDR3 coding DNA: TGCAGTGCTAGAGATCTTAGCTTAAACGAGCAGTACTTC. It is translated as CSARDLSLNEQYF. The gene calls are TRBV20-1 and TRBJ2-7; D uncertain. Trimming stripped 0 bases from V and 5 bases from J, with 11 bases between. Germline loops: CDR1 DFQATT, CDR2 SNEGSKA (reference sequence). The CDR3 has 13 residues.